What follows are 30 T cell receptor beta chains derived from one specimen sequenced in a study of blood T cell repertoires in COVID-19. Data came from immunoSEQ multiplex PCR; TCRdb stores just in-frame clones and leaves some out. The profile shows 97,000 or so clones, 70% to 85% of them singletons. What was sequenced was peripheral blood. All receptors derive from a man aged 65 to 85 with active or convalescent COVID-19.

This clone occurred a few times. This chain joins TRBV5-5 and TRBJ2-7; possible D gene TRBD2, 5 bases. The CDR3 is made up of 14 amino acids. V dropped 2 bases and J dropped 0 bases, with 9 bases sitting between them. Germline assignment: CDR1 SGHKS and CDR2 YYEKEE (reference sequence). In DNA form, the CDR3 reads TGTGCCAGCAGCTTTACTAGTAGCTCCTACGAGCAGTACTTC. This encodes CASSFTSSSYEQYF.

The genes are TRBV7-6 and TRBJ2-2; D is unresolved. The germline gives CDR1 SGHVS, CDR2 FNYEAQ. V gave up 0 bases and J gave up 1 base, with 6 bases separating them. The CDR3 is 15 amino acids. The CDR3 nucleotides are TGTGCCAGCAGCTTAGCGGTACAGAACACCGGGGAGCTGTTTTTT. It specifies CASSLAVQNTGELFF. The entire variable domain, with the rest obtained from reference TRBV7-6 and TRBJ2-2, is as follows: GAGVSQSPRYKVTKRGQDVALRCDPISGHVSLYWYRQALGQGPEFLTYFNYEAQQDKSGLPNDRFSAERPEGSISTLTIQRTEQRDSAMYRCASSLAVQNTGELFFGEGSRLTVL.

The V call is TRBV2, the J call TRBJ2-3; 10 positions agree with TRBD2. The CDR3 is made up of 15 amino acids. The V and J ends lost 7 bases and 2 bases, in that order; junction bases with no gene match: 6. CDR1 is SNHLY and CDR2 is FYNNEI in the germline V gene. The CDR3 nucleotides are TGTGCCAGCACAAGGACTAGCGGACCCACAGATACGCAGTATTTT. Translated, it gives CASTRTSGPTDTQYF.

The rearrangement joins TRBV18 to TRBJ2-5; 11 bases align to TRBD2. The CDR3 covers 15 residues. Germline values: CDR1 KGHSH, CDR2 LQKENI. V gave up 2 bases and J gave up 2 bases; unmatched junction bases: 1. CDR3 sequence reads: CASSPRLAGQETQYF. The CDR3 DNA sequence: TGTGCCAGCTCACCAAGACTAGCGGGGCAAGAGACCCAGTACTTC.

The genes are TRBV6-2 or TRBV6-3 and TRBJ1-5; no clear D gene. Trimming took off 2 bases at V and 5 bases at J, with 4 bases between the two ends. This CDR3 is built from 12 residues. The germline gives CDR1 MNHEY, CDR2 SVGEGT. The CDR3 spells CASSYQDQPQHF. The CDR3 region has the DNA TGTGCCAGCAGTTACCAGGATCAGCCCCAGCATTTT.

This rearrangement joins TRBV15 to TRBJ1-2, with 8 bases lining up with TRBD1. Germline V lookup: CDR1 LNHNV, CDR2 YYDKDF (reference sequence). The CDR3 has 13 residues. With 9 bases clipped from V and 6 bases from J, the junction kept 9 bases outside the gene matches. For the CDR3, the DNA is TGTGCCACTCACCGGACAGGGAGCAATGGCTACACCTTC. Residues: CATHRTGSNGYTF. Looking up the rest from reference TRBV15 and TRBJ1-2 gives the full variable domain: DAMVIQNPRYQVTQFGKPVTLSCSQTLNHNVMYWYQQKSSQAPKLLFHYYDKDFNNEADTPDNFQSRRPNTSFCFLDIRSPGLGDTAMYLCATHRTGSNGYTFGSGTRLTVV.

The J gene is TRBJ2-4, the V gene TRBV5-1; 10 positions match TRBD2. This CDR3 is built from 17 residues. Looked up from germline, CDR1 is SGHRS and CDR2 is YFSETQ. Trimming removed 4 bases from V and 0 bases from J; junction bases left unmatched: 7. The CDR3: CASSTTSGAGAKNIQYF. The CDR3 DNA sequence: TGCGCCAGCAGCACCACTAGCGGGGCGGGAGCCAAAAACATTCAGTACTTC.

The rearrangement links TRBV5-8 to TRBJ2-6; D is ambiguous. V dropped 10 bases and J dropped 0 bases, with 14 bases sitting between them. The CDR3 has 15 residues. Looked up from germline, CDR1 is SGHTS and CDR2 is YDEGEE. CDR3 coding DNA: TGTGCCGGTAGGAGTAGTCCCTCTGGGGCCAACGTCCTGACTTTC. Its protein is CAGRSSPSGANVLTF.

The genes are TRBV5-1 and TRBJ1-4, with D uncertain. The CDR3 length is 14 residues. Germline V gives CDR1 SGHRS, CDR2 YFSETQ. Trimming removed 4 bases from V and 0 bases from J, with 7 bases in between. This CDR3 reads CASSRQATNEKLFF. The CDR3 bases are TGCGCCAGCAGCCGACAAGCAACTAATGAAAAACTGTTTTTT.

V and J are TRBV14 and TRBJ2-3; TRBD2 is a possible D gene (6 bases). The length of the CDR3 is 16 residues. V gave up 4 bases and J gave up 1 base, with 15 bases separating them. CDR1 is SGHDN, CDR2 FVKESK, per germline. As DNA, the CDR3 is TGTGCCAGCAGCCCGGGACCCGGCGGGGGCACAGATACGCAGTATTTT. This codes for CASSPGPGGGTDTQYF.

The V call is TRBV11-3, the J call TRBJ2-7; D is possibly TRBD2 (5 bases). Germline-derived CDR1 and CDR2 are SGHNT and YENEEA. Trimming took off 5 bases at V and 4 bases at J, with 12 bases between the two ends. This CDR3 comprises 13 residues. CDR3 amino acids: CASSLAGSYEQYF. The CDR3 DNA sequence: TGTGCCAGCAGCCTCGCGGGTAGTTACGAGCAGTACTTC.

In this sample, this clone turned up a few times. This rearrangement joins TRBV6-5 to TRBJ1-5; 7 nucleotides line up with TRBD1. The V segment lost 8 bases and the J segment 5 bases; nucleotides outside the gene matches: 6. The CDR3 contains 13 residues. The germline V gene encodes CDR1 MNHEY and CDR2 SVGAGI. Here the CDR3 reads CASGGTVYQPQHF. The CDR3 DNA reads as TGTGCCAGCGGGGGGACAGTTTATCAGCCCCAGCATTTT.

The chain has TRBV10-3 and TRBJ1-2; 8 bases agree with TRBD1. The CDR3 contains 14 residues. Unmatched junction bases numbered 1, after V lost 0 bases and J lost 4 bases. The V gene's germline CDR1 is ENHRY and CDR2 SYGVKD. The CDR3 bases are TGTGCCATCAGTGAGTCGGGACAGGTCTATGGCTACACCTTC. It translates to CAISESGQVYGYTF.

This sequence joins TRBV2 and TRBJ1-5, with D possibly matching TRBD1 (6 bases). The CDR3 has 16 amino acids. Germline V gives CDR1 SNHLY, CDR2 FYNNEI. Trimming took 3 bases from V and 6 from J, leaving 18 bases between them. The CDR3 region has the DNA TGTGCCAGCAGTGAGAACCCAGGGGCGATGGGTCAGCCCCAGCATTTT. Amino acid sequence: CASSENPGAMGQPQHF.

This clone has just a few counts. The chain recombines TRBV3-1 (or the pseudogene TRBV3-2) with TRBJ1-2, with 9 bases identical to TRBD1. Per the germline V gene, CDR1 is LGHDT and CDR2 is YNNKEL (reference sequence). The CDR3 length is 14 residues. Trimming at V came to 5 bases and at J to 8 bases, leaving 9 bases not matched to a gene. CDR3 amino acids: CASSLNRGRNGYTF. CDR3 nucleotides: TGTGCCAGCAGCTTGAACAGGGGGCGAAACGGCTACACCTTC.

V gene TRBV21-1 combines with J gene TRBJ1-1; the table assigns TRBD1, which was not confirmed against the DNA. TRBV21-1 is a documented pseudogene. This CDR3 is built from 16 residues. The CDR3 DNA reads TGTGCCAGCAGCAAAATTATGGGGACAGCGAACACTGAAGCTTTCTTT. Its translation is CASSKIMGTANTEAFF.

The count of this clone is one. V gene TRBV5-5 combines with J gene TRBJ2-5, with TRBD1 matching over 8 bases. The germline V gene has CDR1 SGHKS and CDR2 YYEKEE (reference sequence). Trimming cost V 3 bases and J 4 bases; bases outside gene matches: 5. The CDR3 extends over 14 amino acids. The CDR3 coding sequence is TGTGCCAGCAGCTCCCGGACAGGGCCAGAGACCCAGTACTTC. Residues: CASSSRTGPETQYF.

J is TRBJ2-7 and V is TRBV5-1, with D possibly TRBD2 on 5 matching bases. The V end lost 3 bases, the J end lost 3 bases, and 13 bases lay between the germline ends. The CDR3 has 14 amino acids. Germline CDR1 SGHRS, CDR2 YFSETQ. The CDR3 here is CASSSFRGNYEQYF. In DNA, the CDR3 is TGCGCCAGCAGCTCGTTCCGGGGAAACTACGAGCAGTACTTC. Using reference TRBV5-1 and TRBJ2-7 for the parts outside the CDR3, the full variable domain is KAGVTQTPRYLIKTRGQQVTLSCSPISGHRSVSWYQQTPGQGLQFLFEYFSETQRNKGNFPGRFSGRQFSNSRSEMNVSTLELGDSALYLCASSSFRGNYEQYFGPGTRLTVT.

The chain carries TRBV10-2 and TRBJ1-2; D not resolved. Trimming shortened V by 3 bases and J by 5 bases, and 10 bases separated the two germline ends. Germline V gene data show CDR1 as WSHSY and CDR2 as SAAADI. This CDR3 region has 13 residues. The CDR3 DNA is TGCGCCAGCAGTGAAAACAGCTATTATGGCTACACCTTC. Translating it yields CASSENSYYGYTF.

This chain links TRBV6-5 with TRBJ1-1, with 10 bases that match TRBD1. The CDR3 is 15 amino acids. Unmatched junction bases numbered 4, after V lost 6 bases and J lost 0 bases. Germline lookup yields CDR1 MNHEY and CDR2 SVGAGI. Here the CDR3 reads CASRDRGLVNTEAFF. For the CDR3, the DNA is TGTGCCAGCAGAGACAGGGGGCTTGTGAACACTGAAGCTTTCTTT.

This clone has only one observation. The CDR3 bases are TGTGCCAGTAGCCCACGGGCCGGGGAGCTGTTTTTT. Translated: CASSPRAGELFF. The chain uses TRBV19 and TRBJ2-2; D not certain. Germline V gene sequence: CDR1 LNHDA, CDR2 SQIVND (reference sequence). Trimming shortened V by 6 bases and J by 6 bases, and 8 bases separated the two germline ends. The CDR3 spans 12 residues.

The chain links TRBV11-3 to TRBJ1-2, with D uncertain. This CDR3 has 14 residues. Deletions cut 0 bases from V and 8 bases from J, with 13 bases between. CDR1 and CDR2 (germline): SGHNT, YENEEA. In DNA form, the CDR3 reads TGTGCCAGCAGCTTAGATCTTGGGCACAACGGCTACACCTTC. It translates to CASSLDLGHNGYTF. The whole variable domain, filled in from reference TRBV11-3 and TRBJ1-2, reads EAGVVQSPRYKIIEKKQPVAFWCNPISGHNTLYWYLQNLGQGPELLIRYENEEAVDDSQLPKDRFSAERLKGVDSTLKIQPAELGDSAVYLCASSLDLGHNGYTFGSGTRLTVV.

The chain employs TRBV4-1 and TRBJ1-1; TRBD1 agrees at 7 bases. The CDR3 is 15 amino acids. Germline V CDR1 and CDR2: MGHRA, YSYEKL. Trimming cost V 2 bases and J 4 bases; bases outside gene matches: 7. The CDR3 coding sequence is TGCGCCAGCAGCCAAATCCGGGGACAGATCACTGAAGCTTTCTTT. As protein: CASSQIRGQITEAFF.

The chain carries TRBV30 and TRBJ1-4, with no clear D. This CDR3 has 12 amino acids. The germline CDR1 and CDR2 sequences are GTSNPN and SVGIG (reference sequence). V shed 2 bases and J shed 5 bases, with 6 bases lying between them. The CDR3 protein is CAWSTVNEKLFF. Written as DNA, the CDR3 is TGTGCCTGGAGTACAGTAAATGAAAAACTGTTTTTT.

This clone was seen a few times. This CDR3 is also generated by other DNA sequences in the sample. J is TRBJ1-1 and V is TRBV19, with D unresolved. This CDR3 contains 14 residues. In germline, CDR1 is LNHDA, CDR2 SQIVND (reference sequence). The V gene lost 2 bases and the J gene lost 0 bases, with 7 bases spanning the gap. The CDR3 sequence is CASSITGVNTEAFF. CDR3 bases: TGTGCCAGTAGTATAACCGGGGTGAACACTGAAGCTTTCTTT.

The chain joins TRBV27 to TRBJ2-7, with D hard to call. This CDR3 has 15 amino acids. The germline V and J ends were trimmed by 3 bases and 2 bases, with 14 bases remaining between them. Germline V gene lookup returns CDR1 MNHEY and CDR2 SMNVEV (reference sequence). CDR3 sequence: CASSFAPVRTYEQYF. The CDR3 DNA reads TGTGCCAGCAGTTTCGCCCCTGTGCGGACCTACGAGCAGTACTTC.

The gene calls are TRBV6-5 and TRBJ2-5; 9 bases are a match to TRBD2. The CDR3 has 15 residues. Trimming cost V 4 bases and J 4 bases; bases outside gene matches: 7. Germline CDR1 MNHEY, CDR2 SVGAGI. CDR3 residues: CASSFSSGEGETQYF. The CDR3 DNA reads TGTGCCAGCAGTTTCTCTAGCGGGGAGGGAGAGACCCAGTACTTC.

V usage is TRBV7-9 and J usage is TRBJ2-1; maybe TRBD2 (5 bases). The CDR3 loop spans 14 amino acids. Germline CDR1 and CDR2: SEHNR and FQNEAQ (reference sequence). V lost 7 bases, J lost 3 bases, and 13 bases lay in between. This chain's CDR3 is CASTAGLGYNEQFF. The DNA for the CDR3 is TGTGCCAGCACAGCCGGACTGGGCTACAATGAGCAGTTCTTC.

This chain uses TRBV20-1 with TRBJ2-3; D is ambiguous. Trimming took 0 bases from V and 11 from J, leaving 9 bases between them. CDR1 and CDR2 (germline): DFQATT, SNEGSKA (reference sequence). This CDR3 has 11 residues. DNA for the CDR3: TGCAGTGCTAGAGACCCACGGGTGCAGTATTTT. It codes for CSARDPRVQYF.

V gene TRBV2 combines with J gene TRBJ2-3, with unresolved D. V dropped 3 bases and J dropped 6 bases, with 13 bases sitting between them. Germline V gene sequence: CDR1 SNHLY, CDR2 FYNNEI. This CDR3 comprises 14 residues. The CDR3 here is CASSELRSLDTQYF. CDR3 nucleotides: TGTGCCAGCAGTGAGCTCCGGTCGCTGGATACGCAGTATTTT.